This TCR beta chain was captured by sequencing in a study of T cell responses to AZD1222 COVID-19 vaccine. Whole-study findings and limits: Nearly half of unique spike-specific TCRs reportedly avoided B.1.351 and B.1.1.7 mutated regions. Researchers report vaccine-associated CD4 TCRs spanning spike, with dominance at 160-218 and 743-854.

Comment on this clone: The antigen is not known.

CDR3 length equals 11 residues. Between the trimmed V and J ends, which lost 7 bases and 4 bases, there was a span of 7 bases. CDR1 MNHEY and CDR2 SVGAGI come from the germline V gene. The data were produced by immunoSEQ multiplex PCR, yet TCRdb's version contains in-frame clones alone and is incomplete. The sample includes tens of thousands of clones, approximately 86% seen only once; the top ten take around 7%. The V gene is TRBV6-5, the J gene TRBJ1-2; unclear D gene. Sequenced here: peripheral blood, sampled 28 days after the second AZD1222 dose. This clonotype was obtained from an adult who received the AZD1222 COVID-19 vaccine. DNA of the CDR3: TGTGCCAGCACGAATCGCTATGGCTACACCTTC. Translation gives CASTNRYGYTF.